These 8 T cell receptor beta chains came from one sample sequenced in a study of CD8+ T cells in alopecia areata. It was cDNA, reverse transcribed from extracted RNA, that served as the sequencing template. TCRdb keeps only in-frame clones here, not all; method: immunoSEQ multiplex PCR. The table records around 190,000 clones, around three fifths of them present only once. Specified treatment: oral pan-JAK inhibitor, 5-10 mg twice daily. The starting material was CD4+ T cells sorted from blood, obtained at week 4, from a patient treated with tofacitinib. Source of these receptors: a human donor with alopecia areata.

This clone was recorded only once. The rearrangement links TRBV18 to TRBJ1-2; possibly TRBD1 for D (5 bases). CDR1 and CDR2 from the germline V gene are KGHSH and LQKENI. V lost 2 bases and J 6 bases, leaving 13 bases between the germline ends. This CDR3 contains 14 residues. CDR3 loop: CASSPNRIPNGYTF. CDR3 nucleotides: TGTGCCAGCTCACCAAACAGGATACCCAATGGCTACACCTTC. Filled out from reference TRBV18 and TRBJ1-2, the complete variable domain reads NAGVMQNPRHLVRRRGQEARLRCSPMKGHSHVYWYRQLPEEGLKFMVYLQKENIIDESGMPKERFSAEFPKEGPSILRIQQVVRGDSAAYFCASSPNRIPNGYTFGSGTRLTVV.

There are a few counts of this clone. V usage is TRBV15 and J usage is TRBJ1-6, with unresolved D. CDR1 and CDR2 from the germline V gene are LNHNV and YYDKDF (reference sequence). V lost 8 bases and J 7 bases, leaving 15 bases between the germline ends. The CDR3 totals 14 residues. The CDR3 loop is CATHMTELNSPLHF. As DNA, the CDR3 is TGTGCCACCCACATGACCGAATTGAATTCACCCCTCCACTTT. Using reference TRBV15 and TRBJ1-6 for the parts outside the CDR3, the full variable domain is DAMVIQNPRYQVTQFGKPVTLSCSQTLNHNVMYWYQQKSSQAPKLLFHYYDKDFNNEADTPDNFQSRRPNTSFCFLDIRSPGLGDTAMYLCATHMTELNSPLHFGNGTRLTVT.

This clone showed up just a few times. J is TRBJ1-4 and V is TRBV4-2; D remains unclear. CDR1 LGHNA and CDR2 YNFKEQ come from the germline V gene. The CDR3 has 15 amino acids. V was trimmed by 3 bases and J by 5 bases, leaving 13 bases between them. The CDR3 nucleotides are TGTGCCAGCAGCCAGGACGTCGTAAGGAATGAAAAACTGTTTTTT. Encoded protein: CASSQDVVRNEKLFF.

The rearrangement joins TRBV18 to TRBJ2-6; D uncertain. Deletions cut 0 bases from V and 0 bases from J, with 12 bases between. In germline, CDR1 is KGHSH, CDR2 LQKENI. CDR3 length: 18 amino acids. The CDR3 DNA follows: TGTGCCAGCTCACCACCCGTCTTTCGAAACTCTGGGGCCAACGTCCTGACTTTC. Protein product: CASSPPVFRNSGANVLTF. Supplemented by reference TRBV18 and TRBJ2-6, the full variable domain reads NAGVMQNPRHLVRRRGQEARLRCSPMKGHSHVYWYRQLPEEGLKFMVYLQKENIIDESGMPKERFSAEFPKEGPSILRIQQVVRGDSAAYFCASSPPVFRNSGANVLTFGAGSRLTVL.

V usage is TRBV4-2 and J usage is TRBJ1-1, with D tentatively TRBD1 (6 bases). The CDR3 is made up of 14 amino acids. V was shortened by 4 bases and J by 3 bases, with 12 bases between the two germline ends. Germline values: CDR1 LGHNA, CDR2 YNFKEQ. The CDR3 bases are TGTGCCAGCAGCCGCCTTGAGGGGGACACTGAAGCTTTCTTT. Amino acid sequence: CASSRLEGDTEAFF.

The chain links TRBV5-1 to TRBJ1-2; 9 positions match TRBD1. Germline values: CDR1 SGHRS, CDR2 YFSETQ. The V gene end was trimmed by 4 bases and the J gene end by 6 bases; junction bases not matched to a gene: 4. The CDR3 spans 13 residues. The CDR3 coding sequence is TGCGCCAGCAGCGGGGGACAGGGCGATGGCTACACCTTC. Its translation is CASSGGQGDGYTF.

This clone was observed a few times. Distinct nucleotide sequences in the sample also encode this CDR3. The rearrangement uses TRBV5-1 and TRBJ2-5, with TRBD2 matching 11 bases. V trimming: 1 base; J trimming: 2 bases; junction bases outside the gene matches: 1. The CDR3 totals 15 residues. The germline V gene encodes CDR1 SGHRS and CDR2 YFSETQ. The CDR3 nucleotides read TGCGCCAGCAGCTTGCTAGCGGGGGGACAAGAGACCCAGTACTTC. Its translation: CASSLLAGGQETQYF.

This chain uses TRBV5-1 with TRBJ1-2; D perhaps matches TRBD1 (5 bases). Germline CDR1 SGHRS, CDR2 YFSETQ. V lost 4 bases and J 3 bases, leaving 16 bases between the germline ends. This CDR3 is 15 amino acids long. The CDR3 nucleotides read TGCGCCAGCAGCCCCACCGGGACGGGGGACTATGGCTACACCTTC. Translated: CASSPTGTGDYGYTF.